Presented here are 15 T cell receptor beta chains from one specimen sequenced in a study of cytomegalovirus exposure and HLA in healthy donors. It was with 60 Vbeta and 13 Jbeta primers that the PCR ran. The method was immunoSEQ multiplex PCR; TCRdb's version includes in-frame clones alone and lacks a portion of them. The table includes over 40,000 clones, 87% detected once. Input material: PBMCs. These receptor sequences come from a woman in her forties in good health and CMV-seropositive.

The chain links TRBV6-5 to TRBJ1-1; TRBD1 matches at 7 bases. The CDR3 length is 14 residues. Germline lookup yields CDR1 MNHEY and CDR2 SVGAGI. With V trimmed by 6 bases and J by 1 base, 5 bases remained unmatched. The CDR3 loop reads CASSQQGENTEAFF. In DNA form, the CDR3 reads TGTGCCAGCAGCCAGCAGGGGGAGAACACTGAAGCTTTCTTT.

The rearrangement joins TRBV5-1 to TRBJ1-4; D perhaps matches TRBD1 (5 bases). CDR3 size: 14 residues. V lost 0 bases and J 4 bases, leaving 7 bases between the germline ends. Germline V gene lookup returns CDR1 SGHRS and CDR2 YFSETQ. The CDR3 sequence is CASSLGQYNEKLFF. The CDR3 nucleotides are TGCGCCAGCAGCTTGGGACAGTATAATGAAAAACTGTTTTTT. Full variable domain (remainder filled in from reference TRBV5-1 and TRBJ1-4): KAGVTQTPRYLIKTRGQQVTLSCSPISGHRSVSWYQQTPGQGLQFLFEYFSETQRNKGNFPGRFSGRQFSNSRSEMNVSTLELGDSALYLCASSLGQYNEKLFFGSGTQLSVL.

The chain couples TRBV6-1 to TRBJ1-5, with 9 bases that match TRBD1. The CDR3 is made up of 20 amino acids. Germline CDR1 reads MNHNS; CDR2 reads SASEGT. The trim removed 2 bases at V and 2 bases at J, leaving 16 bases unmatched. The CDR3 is CASSEPTGTGIVVGNQPQHF. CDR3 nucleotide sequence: TGTGCCAGCAGTGAACCCACCGGGACAGGGATCGTCGTGGGCAATCAGCCCCAGCATTTT.

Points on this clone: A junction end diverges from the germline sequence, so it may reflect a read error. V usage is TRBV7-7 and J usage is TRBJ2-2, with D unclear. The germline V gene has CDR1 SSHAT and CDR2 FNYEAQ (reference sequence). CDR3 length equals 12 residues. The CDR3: CASSPRRGELFF. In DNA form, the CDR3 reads TGTGCTAGCAGCCCCAGGCGCGGGGAGCTGTTTTTT.

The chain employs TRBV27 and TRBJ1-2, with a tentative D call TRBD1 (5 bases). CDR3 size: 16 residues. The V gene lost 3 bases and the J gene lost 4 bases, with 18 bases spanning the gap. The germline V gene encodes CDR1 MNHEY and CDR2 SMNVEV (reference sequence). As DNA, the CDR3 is TGTGCCAGCAGTTTGAAGGGGAATGCGGAACCCTATGGCTACACCTTC. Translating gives CASSLKGNAEPYGYTF.

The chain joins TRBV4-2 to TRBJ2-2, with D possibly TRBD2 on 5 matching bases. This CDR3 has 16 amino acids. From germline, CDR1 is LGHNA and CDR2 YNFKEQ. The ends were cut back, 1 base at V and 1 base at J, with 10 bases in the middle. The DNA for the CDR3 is TGTGCCAGCAGCCAAGGGATCGGGGAGAACACCGGGGAGCTGTTTTTT. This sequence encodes CASSQGIGENTGELFF.

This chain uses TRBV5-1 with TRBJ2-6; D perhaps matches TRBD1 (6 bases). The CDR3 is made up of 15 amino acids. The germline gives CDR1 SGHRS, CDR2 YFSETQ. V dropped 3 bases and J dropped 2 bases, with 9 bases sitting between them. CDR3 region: CASSSTGTGANVLTF. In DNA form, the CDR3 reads TGCGCCAGCAGCTCGACAGGTACTGGGGCCAACGTCCTGACTTTC.

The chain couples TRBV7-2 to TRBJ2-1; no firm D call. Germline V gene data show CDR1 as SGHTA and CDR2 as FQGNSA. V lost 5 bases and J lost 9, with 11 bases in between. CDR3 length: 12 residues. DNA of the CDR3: TGTGCCAGCAGCGCCGCGGATGTTGAGCAGTTCTTC. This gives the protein CASSAADVEQFF.

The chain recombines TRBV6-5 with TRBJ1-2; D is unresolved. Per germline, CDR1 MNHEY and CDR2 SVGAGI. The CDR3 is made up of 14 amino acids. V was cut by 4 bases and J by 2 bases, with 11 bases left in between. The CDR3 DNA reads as TGTGCCAGCAGTTCCCCCCGGAGGAACTATGGCTACACCTTC. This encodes CASSSPRRNYGYTF.

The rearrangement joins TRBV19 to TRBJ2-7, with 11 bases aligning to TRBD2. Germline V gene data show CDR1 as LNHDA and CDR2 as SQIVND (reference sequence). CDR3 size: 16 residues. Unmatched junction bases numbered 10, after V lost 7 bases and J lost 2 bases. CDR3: CASKASGGTSPYEQYF. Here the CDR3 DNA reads TGTGCCAGTAAGGCTAGCGGGGGGACCTCTCCCTACGAGCAGTACTTC.

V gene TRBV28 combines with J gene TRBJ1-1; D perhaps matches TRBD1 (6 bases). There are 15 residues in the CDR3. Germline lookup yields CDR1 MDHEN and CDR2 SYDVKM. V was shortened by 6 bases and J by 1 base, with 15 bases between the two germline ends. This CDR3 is CASRNAGTSNTEAFF. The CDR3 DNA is TGTGCCAGCAGAAATGCCGGGACATCGAACACTGAAGCTTTCTTT.

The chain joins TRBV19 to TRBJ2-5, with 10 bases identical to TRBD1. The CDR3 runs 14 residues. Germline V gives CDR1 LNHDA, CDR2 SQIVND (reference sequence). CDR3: CATRDRGHQETQYF. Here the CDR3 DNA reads TGTGCTACCAGGGACAGGGGCCACCAAGAGACCCAGTACTTC. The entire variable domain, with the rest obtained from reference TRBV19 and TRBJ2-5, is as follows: DGGITQSPKYLFRKEGQNVTLSCEQNLNHDAMYWYRQDPGQGLRLIYYSQIVNDFQKGDIAEGYSVSREKKESFPLTVTSAQKNPTAFYLCATRDRGHQETQYFGPGTRLLVL.

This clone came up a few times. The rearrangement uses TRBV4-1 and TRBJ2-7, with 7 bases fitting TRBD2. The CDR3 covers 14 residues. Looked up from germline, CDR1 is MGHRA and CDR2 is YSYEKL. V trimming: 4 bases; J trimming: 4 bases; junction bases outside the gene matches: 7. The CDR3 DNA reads TGCGCCAGCAGCCCAATATTGCGGGGGTACGAGCAGTACTTC. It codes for CASSPILRGYEQYF.

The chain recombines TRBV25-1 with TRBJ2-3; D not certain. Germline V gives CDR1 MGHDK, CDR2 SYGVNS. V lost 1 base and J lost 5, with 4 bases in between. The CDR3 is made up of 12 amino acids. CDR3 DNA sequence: TGTGCCAGCAGTGAATCTCTAGATACGCAGTATTTT. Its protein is CASSESLDTQYF. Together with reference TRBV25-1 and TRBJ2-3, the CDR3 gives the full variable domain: EADIYQTPRYLVIGTGKKITLECSQTMGHDKMYWYQQDPGMELHLIHYSYGVNSTEKGDLSSESTVSRIRTEHFPLTLESARPSHTSQYLCASSESLDTQYFGPGTRLTVL.

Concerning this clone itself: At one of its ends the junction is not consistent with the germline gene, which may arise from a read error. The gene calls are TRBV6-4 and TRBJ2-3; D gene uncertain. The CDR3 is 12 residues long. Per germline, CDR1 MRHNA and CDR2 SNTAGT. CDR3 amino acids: CAGSANTDTQYF. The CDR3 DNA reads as TGTGCCGGCAGTGCCAACACAGATACGCAGTATTTT.